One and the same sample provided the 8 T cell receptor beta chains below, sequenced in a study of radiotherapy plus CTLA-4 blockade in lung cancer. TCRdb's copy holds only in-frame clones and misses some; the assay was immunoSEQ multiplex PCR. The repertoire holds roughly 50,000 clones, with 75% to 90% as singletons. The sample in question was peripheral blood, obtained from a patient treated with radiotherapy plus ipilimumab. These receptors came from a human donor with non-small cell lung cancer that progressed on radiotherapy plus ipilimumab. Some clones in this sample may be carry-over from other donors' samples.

CDR3 in DNA: TGTGCCAGTAGCGTTCAAACAGGGACTGGGGCCAACGTCCTGACTTTC. This gives the protein CASSVQTGTGANVLTF. The chain is built from TRBV19 and TRBJ2-6; TRBD1 might be the D (6 bases). The CDR3 length is 16 residues. Germline CDR1 reads LNHDA; CDR2 reads SQIVND (reference sequence). Trimming removed 6 bases from V and 2 bases from J, with 14 bases in between.

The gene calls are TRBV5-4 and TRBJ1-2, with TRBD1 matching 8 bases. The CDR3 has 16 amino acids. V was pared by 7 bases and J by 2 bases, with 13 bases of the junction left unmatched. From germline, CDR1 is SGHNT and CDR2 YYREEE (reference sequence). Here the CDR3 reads CASRNLFRDRNYGYTF. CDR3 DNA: TGTGCCAGCCGGAATTTATTCCGGGACAGGAACTATGGCTACACCTTC.

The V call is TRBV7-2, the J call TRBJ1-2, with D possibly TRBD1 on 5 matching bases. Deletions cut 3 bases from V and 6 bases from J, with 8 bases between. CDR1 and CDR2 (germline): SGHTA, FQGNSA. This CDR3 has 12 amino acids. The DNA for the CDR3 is TGTGCCAGCAGCTTCGGGGGGAATGGCTACACCTTC. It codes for CASSFGGNGYTF. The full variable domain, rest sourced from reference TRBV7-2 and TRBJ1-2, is GAGVSQSPSNKVTEKGKDVELRCDPISGHTALYWYRQSLGQGLEFLIYFQGNSAPDKSGLPSDRFSAERTGGSVSTLTIQRTQQEDSAVYLCASSFGGNGYTFGSGTRLTVV.

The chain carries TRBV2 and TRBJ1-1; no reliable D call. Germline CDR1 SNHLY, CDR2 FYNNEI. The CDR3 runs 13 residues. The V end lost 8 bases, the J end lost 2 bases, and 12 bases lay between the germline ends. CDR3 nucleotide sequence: TGTGCCAGCGACAAGGAGGAAAACACTGAAGCTTTCTTT. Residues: CASDKEENTEAFF.

Here the CDR3 reads CASSSQSHNEQFF. The CDR3 DNA reads as TGTGCCAGCAGCTCACAGAGCCACAATGAGCAGTTCTTC. The chain uses TRBV7-2 and TRBJ2-1; D uncertain. The V and J ends lost 4 bases and 5 bases respectively, with 9 bases between them. The CDR3 has 13 residues. In germline, CDR1 is SGHTA, CDR2 FQGNSA.

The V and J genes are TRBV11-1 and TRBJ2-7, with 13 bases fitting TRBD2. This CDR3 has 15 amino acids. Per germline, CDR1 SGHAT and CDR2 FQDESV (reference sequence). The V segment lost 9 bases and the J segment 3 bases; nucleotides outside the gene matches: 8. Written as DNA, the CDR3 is TGTGCCAGTCAAACCGGGACTAGCGGGGTCTACGAGCAGTACTTC. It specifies CASQTGTSGVYEQYF.

CDR3 in DNA: TGTGCCAGCAGCTCCGCAGGTCCATCCTACGAGCAGTACTTC. It specifies CASSSAGPSYEQYF. The genes are TRBV7-6 and TRBJ2-7; D remains unclear. V was pared by 4 bases and J by 1 base, with 11 bases between. This CDR3 spans 14 amino acids. Per the germline V gene, CDR1 is SGHVS and CDR2 is FNYEAQ.

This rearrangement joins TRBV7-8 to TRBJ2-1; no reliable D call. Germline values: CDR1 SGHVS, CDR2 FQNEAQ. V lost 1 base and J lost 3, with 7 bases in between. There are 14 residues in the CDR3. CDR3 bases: TGTGCCAGCAGCTTAGGTGCTAGCTACAATGAGCAGTTCTTC. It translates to CASSLGASYNEQFF. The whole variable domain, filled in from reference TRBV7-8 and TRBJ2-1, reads GAGVSQSPRYKVAKRGQDVALRCDPISGHVSLFWYQQALGQGPEFLTYFQNEAQLDKSGLPSDRFFAERPEGSVSTLKIQRTQQEDSAVYLCASSLGASYNEQFFGPGTRLTVL.